The clone carrying this TCR beta chain was seen once. The sample comes from a study of blood T cell repertoires in COVID-19. Whole-study context: In each case, the material was cDNA or gDNA derived from T cells, B-cell-depleted T cells, or PBMCs.

Study processing details: The assay estimated nucleated cells by amplifying reference gene primers. Sequencing was performed with immunoSEQ multiplex PCR; in TCRdb, only in-frame clones are kept and a portion is missing. Clone size and the V and J calls come from that table; the DNA yielded D and trimming. The data contain around 46,000 clones, around 86% of them singletons. Looked up from germline, CDR1 is SGHNT and CDR2 is YYREEE (reference sequence). Trimming took 4 bases from V and 0 from J, leaving 11 bases between them. The CDR3 length is 16 residues. V usage is TRBV5-4 and J usage is TRBJ1-6; D is unclear. This TCR was sampled from a human donor in a cohort sampled during active COVID-19. The sample taken for sequencing was peripheral blood. DNA for the CDR3: TGTGCCAGCAGCGACTTCAGAAGCTCCTATAATTCACCCCTCCACTTT. Amino acid sequence: CASSDFRSSYNSPLHF.